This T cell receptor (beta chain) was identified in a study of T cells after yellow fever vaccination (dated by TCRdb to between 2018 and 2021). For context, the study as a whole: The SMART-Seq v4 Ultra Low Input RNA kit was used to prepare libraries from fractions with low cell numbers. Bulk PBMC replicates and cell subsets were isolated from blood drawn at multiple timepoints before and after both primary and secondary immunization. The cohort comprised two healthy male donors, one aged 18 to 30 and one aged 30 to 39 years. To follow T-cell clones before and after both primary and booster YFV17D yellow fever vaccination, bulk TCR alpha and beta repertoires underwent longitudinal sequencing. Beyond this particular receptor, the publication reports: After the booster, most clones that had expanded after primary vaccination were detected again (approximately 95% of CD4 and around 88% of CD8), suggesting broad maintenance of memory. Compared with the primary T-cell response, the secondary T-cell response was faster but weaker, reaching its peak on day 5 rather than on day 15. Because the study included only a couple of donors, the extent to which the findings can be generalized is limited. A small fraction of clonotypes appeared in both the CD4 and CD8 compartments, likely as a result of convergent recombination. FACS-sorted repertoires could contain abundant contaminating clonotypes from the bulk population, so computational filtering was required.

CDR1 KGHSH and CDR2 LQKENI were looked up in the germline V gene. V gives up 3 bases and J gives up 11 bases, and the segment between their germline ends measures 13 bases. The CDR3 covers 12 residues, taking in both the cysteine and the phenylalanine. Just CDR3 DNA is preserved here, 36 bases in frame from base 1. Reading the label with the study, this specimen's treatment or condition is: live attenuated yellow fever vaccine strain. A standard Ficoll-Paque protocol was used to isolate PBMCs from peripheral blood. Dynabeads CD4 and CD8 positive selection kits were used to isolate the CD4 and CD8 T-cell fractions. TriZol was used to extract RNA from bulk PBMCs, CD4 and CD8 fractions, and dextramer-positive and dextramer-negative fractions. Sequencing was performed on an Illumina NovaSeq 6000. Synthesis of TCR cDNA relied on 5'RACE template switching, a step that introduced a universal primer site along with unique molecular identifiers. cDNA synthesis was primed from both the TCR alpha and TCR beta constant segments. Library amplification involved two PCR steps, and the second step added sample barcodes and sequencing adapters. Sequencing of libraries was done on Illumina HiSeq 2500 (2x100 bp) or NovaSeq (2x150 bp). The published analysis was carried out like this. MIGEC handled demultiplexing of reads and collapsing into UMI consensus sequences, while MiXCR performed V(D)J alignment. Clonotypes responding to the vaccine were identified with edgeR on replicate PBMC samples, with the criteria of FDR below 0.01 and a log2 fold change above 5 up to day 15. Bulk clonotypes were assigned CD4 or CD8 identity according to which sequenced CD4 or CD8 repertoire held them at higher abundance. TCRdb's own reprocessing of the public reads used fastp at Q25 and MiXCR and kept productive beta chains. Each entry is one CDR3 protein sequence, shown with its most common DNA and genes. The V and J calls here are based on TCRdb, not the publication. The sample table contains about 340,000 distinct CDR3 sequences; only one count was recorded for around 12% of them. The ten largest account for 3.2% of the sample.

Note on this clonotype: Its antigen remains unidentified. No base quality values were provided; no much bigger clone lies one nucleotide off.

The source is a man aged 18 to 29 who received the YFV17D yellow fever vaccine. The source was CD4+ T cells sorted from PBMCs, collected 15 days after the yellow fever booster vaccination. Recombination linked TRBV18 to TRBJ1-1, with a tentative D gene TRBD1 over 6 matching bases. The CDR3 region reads CASSPGGVWAFF. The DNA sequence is TGTGCCAGCTCACCGGGGGGCGTTTGGGCTTTCTTT.